A single TCR beta chain is shown here with its context. Germline and junction disagree at one end, which may indicate a read error. The source of the sample is a study of patients and donors after allogeneic stem cell transplantation. TCRdb itself ran the RT-PCR reads through MiXCR, one entry per CDR3 protein. The repertoire has 900,000 to 1,000,000 distinct CDR3 sequences, roughly 18% of them found once; the top ten carry roughly 6%. The CDR3 runs to 15 residues. CDR1 and CDR2 from the germline V gene are SGHKS and YYEKEE (reference sequence). The chain couples TRBV5-5 to TRBJ1-3; a weak D match, TRBD1 (5 bases). The source of this sequence is a human donor who was either an allogeneic HSCT recipient or a stem cell or donor lymphocyte infusion donor (not recorded which). It is not recorded whose cells these are; they may come from a transplant donor. The specimen was blood, either unsorted or a sorted T cell fraction (not recorded which). CDR3 DNA: TGTGCCAGCAGCCCGTCCGGGACGGAGGGAAGCACCATATATTTT. Its protein product is CASSPSGTEGSTIYF.